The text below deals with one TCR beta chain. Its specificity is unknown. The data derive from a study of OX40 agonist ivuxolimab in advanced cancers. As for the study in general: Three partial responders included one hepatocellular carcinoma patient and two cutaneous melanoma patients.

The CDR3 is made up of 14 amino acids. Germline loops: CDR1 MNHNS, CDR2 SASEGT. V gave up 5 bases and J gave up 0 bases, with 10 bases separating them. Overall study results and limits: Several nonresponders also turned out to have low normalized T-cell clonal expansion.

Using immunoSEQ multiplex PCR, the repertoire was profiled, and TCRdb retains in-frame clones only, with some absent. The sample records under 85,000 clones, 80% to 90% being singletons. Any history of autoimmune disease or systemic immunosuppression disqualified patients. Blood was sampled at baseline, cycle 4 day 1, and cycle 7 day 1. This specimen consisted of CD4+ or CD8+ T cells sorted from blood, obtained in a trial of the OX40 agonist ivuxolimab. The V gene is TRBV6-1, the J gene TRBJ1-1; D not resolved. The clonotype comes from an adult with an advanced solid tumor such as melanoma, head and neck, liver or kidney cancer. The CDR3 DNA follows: TGTGCCAGCAGTTATCGTCAGTTGAACACTGAAGCTTTCTTT. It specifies CASSYRQLNTEAFF.